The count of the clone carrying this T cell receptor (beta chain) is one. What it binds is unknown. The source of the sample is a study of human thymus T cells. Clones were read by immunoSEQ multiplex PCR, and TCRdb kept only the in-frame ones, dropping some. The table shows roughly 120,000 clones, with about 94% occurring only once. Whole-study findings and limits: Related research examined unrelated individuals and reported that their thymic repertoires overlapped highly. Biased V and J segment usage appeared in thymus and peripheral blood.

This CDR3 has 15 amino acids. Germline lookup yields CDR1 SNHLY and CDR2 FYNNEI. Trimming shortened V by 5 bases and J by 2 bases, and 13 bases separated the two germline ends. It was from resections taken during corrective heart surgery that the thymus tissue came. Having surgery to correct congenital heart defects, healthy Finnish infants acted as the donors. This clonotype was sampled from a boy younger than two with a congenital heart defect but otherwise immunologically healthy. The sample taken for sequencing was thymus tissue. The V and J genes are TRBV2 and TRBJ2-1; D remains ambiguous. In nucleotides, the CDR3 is TGTGCCAGCAGTAGGACCCAGGTCGCCTACAATGAGCAGTTCTTC. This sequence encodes CASSRTQVAYNEQFF.